This T cell receptor beta chain was documented in a study of blood T cell repertoires in COVID-19. About the study: The origin of the acute and convalescent COVID-19 samples was the United States, Italy and Spain.

This CDR3 region has 14 residues. V lost 6 bases and J lost 3, with 13 bases in between. Germline V lookup: CDR1 MNHEY, CDR2 SVGEGT. Clones were read by immunoSEQ multiplex PCR, and TCRdb kept only the in-frame ones, dropping some. The sample records about 220,000 clones, 80% being singletons. The chain links TRBV6-2 or TRBV6-3 to TRBJ2-3; TRBD2 is a possible D gene (5 bases). Sequencing used peripheral blood. The clonotype was recovered from a human donor in a cohort sampled during active COVID-19. This chain's CDR3 is CASSSGSPTDTQYF. CDR3 nucleotides: TGTGCCAGCAGCTCGGGGTCCCCGACAGATACGCAGTATTTT.